Sequencing of this T cell receptor beta chain was carried out in a study of shared clonotypes between healthy human individuals (dated by TCRdb to the early 2020s). A note on the overall study: The cohort included three men and a couple of women between 18 and 49 years of age. Different laboratories and diverse techniques were used to prepare libraries and sequence TCR repertoires, to increase sequencing depth and limit assay-specific biases. Each donor's leukapheresis produced roughly between roughly 0.85 and 10 billion PBMCs. The study deeply sequenced blood TCR repertoires of about 5 healthy adults to estimate repertoire size and the extent of clonotype sharing between individuals.

Healthy HIV-negative adults with no recently reported acute infections or vaccinations were included as donors. Only Caucasian adults living in Nashville, Tennessee, USA were represented among the donors. In the unsorted samples, 85 million to 100 million PBMCs were counted, and genomic DNA was extracted using the QIAamp DNA Blood Mini kit. Blood was obtained by leukapheresis, after which PBMCs were separated by Ficoll-Histopaque density gradient centrifugation and cryopreserved in liquid nitrogen vapor phase. Using the deep immunoSEQ assay, multiplex PCR amplified TCR CDR3 regions from genomic DNA. Extracted genomic DNA from each cell subset was spread evenly across all wells of several immunoSEQ 96-well plates, with each plate serving as a replicate. For unsorted PBMC, roughly 270 ng genomic DNA, equal to 30,000 or so T cell genomes, was loaded into each replicate PCR. Ten immunoSEQ deep assay plates were used to sequence unsorted PBMC genomic DNA. Purified libraries were measured with a Qubit 3.0 fluorometer, size-checked on a Bioanalyzer 2100, and measured again with the KAPA Library Quantification kit. Every immunoSEQ 96-well plate was sequenced on a dedicated single-read 150-cycle Illumina NextSeq 550 flow cell. The paper's data handling went like this. Because the immunoSEQ output included only junctional sequences and no quality scores, the filtering could not be the same as the filtering used for full-length reads. Sequences were annotated with PyIR, a Python wrapper for IgBLAST v1.9, using IMGT germline references to assign V/J genes and CDR3. Reads were filtered out if the reads had weak V/J assignments (E-value above 1e-6), no CDR3, stop codons, out-of-frame junctions, or ambiguous translated residues. V3J clonotypes were defined by identical inferred V gene, J gene, and CDR3 amino acid sequence. To compute the percentage overlap between repertoires, the number of shared unique clonotypes was divided by the size of the smaller repertoire. Richness of each repertoire was evaluated using RTK rarefaction, the Chao1 estimator, and Recon v2.1 estimates of unobserved clonotypes. TCRdb retrieved this table from immuneACCESS and kept in-frame rearrangements only. Not all clones are present; in checked studies, unresolved V genes account for under half, and no reason is known for the remainder. Clone size and the V and J calls come from that table; the DNA yielded D and trimming. The sample table records 500,000 to 650,000 clones; around three quarters of these occur just once. Around 12% of the sample is held by the ten biggest clonotypes.

V trim: 5 bases; J trim: 7 bases; unmatched bases: 6. The CDR3 has 13 amino acids, counting the end cysteine and phenylalanine. Of all the DNA, just the CDR3 is kept, 39 bases in frame from base 1. The germline V gene (reference sequence) supplies CDR1 SEHNR and CDR2 FQNEAQ. About this clone: Its binding antigen is unknown. Base qualities were left out, and no much larger clone turns up one base away.

Overall results and qualifications from the work: Because the study included only a small number of donors, the genetic and exposure-history diversity represented was limited. Pairwise subsampling indicated that sequencing depth was expected to affect the degree of clonotype sharing among donors. Only blood was sampled, and tissue TCR repertoires likely differ from those in blood.

This TCR was recovered from a woman between 35 and 50 years old in good health. Some clones in this sample may be carry-over from other donors' samples. The source material was PBMCs. The sequence joins TRBV7-9 to TRBJ1-2; TRBD1 fits 8 bases in the junction. The CDR3: CASSTQGVGGYTF. The DNA is as follows: TGTGCCAGCAGCACACAGGGGGTGGGTGGCTACACCTTC.